Listed here is a single T cell receptor (beta chain). The source of the sample is a study of blood T cell repertoires in COVID-19. Study at large: Samples representing acute and convalescent COVID-19 were sourced from the United States, Italy and Spain. In each case, the material was cDNA or gDNA derived from T cells, B-cell-depleted T cells, or PBMCs.

Everyone who took part was about 18 to 90 years old, and they came from 24 US areas. The CDR3 consists of 14 residues. Germline V gives CDR1 WSHSY, CDR2 SAAADI. The V and J ends lost 0 bases and 2 bases respectively, with 5 bases between them. Methods used by the authors: Amplification with reference gene primers provided the estimates of nucleated cell counts. Generated by immunoSEQ multiplex PCR, the TCRdb table keeps only in-frame clones and is missing some. From that table come the V and J calls and clone size; the DNA was used to work out D and trimming. The table lists about 82,000 clones, around 88% of them singletons.

This chain connects TRBV10-2 to TRBJ1-3; possibly TRBD1 for D (5 bases). The source of this sequence is a woman aged 50 to 60 with acute COVID-19. The material sequenced was PBMCs or T cells enriched from blood (not recorded which). The DNA of the CDR3 is TGCGCCAGCAGTGAGTCAGGGGCTGGAAACACCATATATTTT. Translated: CASSESGAGNTIYF.